This is a list of T cell receptor beta chains from one sample in a study of cytomegalovirus exposure and HLA in healthy donors. Only in-frame clones appear in the TCRdb table, and some are missing; sequencing was by immunoSEQ multiplex PCR. The data contain about 110,000 clones, more than 90% of them singletons. Sample: PBMCs. Every receptor here comes from a woman younger than 30 in good health and CMV-seronegative. Both conserved end residues are part of each CDR3. The D gene is left open where the match is weak. For some rows the clone size is stated as once, few or many, or as a class when expanded; others skip it.

>TRBJ2-3|TRBD2|TRBV7-6|-
TGTGCCAGCAGACTCGGACTAGCCGCAGATACGCAGTATTTT
CASRLGLAADTQYF
>TRBJ1-2|TRBD1|TRBV7-9|-
TGTGCCAGCAGCCGGGACAGCCAAGCTGCTAACTATGGCTACACCTTC
CASSRDSQAANYGYTF
>TRBJ1-1|-|TRBV5-1|-
TGCGCCAGCGCCGCGGACACTGAAGCTTTCTTT
CASAADTEAFF
>TRBJ2-7|-|TRBV7-2|-
TGTGCCAGCAGCTTAGGGGGGGGGCGCGGGTCCTACGAGCAGTACTTC
CASSLGGGRGSYEQYF
>TRBJ2-1|-|TRBV4-1|-
TGCGCCAGCAGCCCACAGGTGCCTGAGCAGTTCTTC
CASSPQVPEQFF
>TRBJ2-5|TRBD2|TRBV7-7|-
TGTGCCAGCAGCTCAAGGACTAGCCAAAAAGAGACCCAGTACTTC
CASSSRTSQKETQYF
>TRBJ1-2|-|TRBV14|-
TGTGCCAGCAGCCAAGTTGGACTGGTGCCGGAGGGCTACACCTTC
CASSQVGLVPEGYTF
>TRBJ1-2|TRBD1|TRBV5-1|-
TGCGCCAGCAGTCCGGGACAGCCCCATGGCTACACCTTC
CASSPGQPHGYTF
>TRBJ2-3|-|TRBV7-3|-
TGTGCCAGCAGTCGACGGGGGACCACAGATACGCAGTATTTT
CASSRRGTTDTQYF
>TRBJ2-7|-|TRBV28|-
TGTGCCAGCACCCAGGGTCTCTACGAGCAGTACTTC
CASTQGLYEQYF
>TRBJ1-1|-|TRBV5-8|-
TGTGCCAGCAGCTTGGGTAGGGAGTGGAACACTGAAGCTTTCTTT
CASSLGREWNTEAFF
>TRBJ1-2|-|TRBV5-4|few
TGTGCCAGCAGCTTGGCGGGAGGCGACTATGGCTACACCTTC
CASSLAGGDYGYTF
>TRBJ2-7|TRBD2|TRBV4-2|-
TGTGCCAGCAGCCAAGTGCGTAGGGGCCCGGAGACTAGCGGGCGATCCTACGAGCAGTACTTC
CASSQVRRGPETSGRSYEQYF
>TRBJ1-1|TRBD1|TRBV6-1|-
TGTGCCAGCAGTGCCTTACAGGGGATGAACACTGAAGCTTTCTTT
CASSALQGMNTEAFF
>TRBJ1-2|-|TRBV28|-
TGTGCCAGCAGTCAGGCCTATGGCTACACCTTC
CASSQAYGYTF
>TRBJ1-4|-|TRBV4-1|once
TGCGCCAGCAGCCAAGGAAGCGGGGGAGGCGGTGAAAAACTGTTTTTT
CASSQGSGGGGEKLFF
>TRBJ2-2|TRBD2|TRBV11-3|-
TGTGCCAGCAGCCTCCGGACTAGCGGGGTCCCCGGGGAGCTGTTTTTT
CASSLRTSGVPGELFF
>TRBJ1-2|-|TRBV15|-
TGTGCCACCAGCAGAGAGGGGGGGTCGGGCTTCTACACCTTC
CATSREGGSGFYTF
>TRBJ2-2|TRBD2|TRBV6-1|-
TGTGCCAGCAGTGAACTAGCGGGGAGTACCGGGGAGCTGTTTTTT
CASSELAGSTGELFF
>TRBJ2-3|-|TRBV5-1|-
TGCGCCAGCAGCTTATCACCGACAGGTAACACAGATACGCAGTATTTT
CASSLSPTGNTDTQYF
>TRBJ2-7|-|TRBV6-1|-
TGTGCCAGCAGTGAAGCGGGAGGAACCTACGAGCAGTACTTC
CASSEAGGTYEQYF
>TRBJ2-3|-|TRBV7-9|-
TGTGCCAGCAGCTTACCACCAGGTACAGATACGCAGTATTTT
CASSLPPGTDTQYF
>TRBJ2-7|TRBD1|TRBV28|-
TGTGCCAGCAGTTTAAAGACAGGGGACGAGCAGTACTTC
CASSLKTGDEQYF
>TRBJ2-5|-|TRBV7-2|-
TGTGCCAGCAGCTTGCAAACCGGAGAGACCCAGTACTTC
CASSLQTGETQYF
>TRBJ2-1|-|TRBV2|-
TGTGCCAGCAAAGTTGGGACATTCTACAATGAGCAGTTCTTC
CASKVGTFYNEQFF
>TRBJ1-2|-|TRBV7-2|-
TGTGCCAGCAGCTCCCAAGGGAGGGCAGGCAGGCCTATGGGCTACACCTTC
CASSSQGRAGRPMGYTF
>TRBJ2-7|TRBD1|TRBV18|-
TGTGCCAGCTCGCCGACAGGGGCGAGCTCCTACGAGCAGTACTTC
CASSPTGASSYEQYF
>TRBJ1-1|TRBD1|TRBV28|once
TGTGCCAGCAGGTGGACAGGGGGAACTGAAGCTTTCTTT
CASRWTGGTEAFF
>TRBJ2-3|-|TRBV6-5|-
TGTGCCAGCAGTTATCAGGGAATCCCAGATACGCAGTATTTT
CASSYQGIPDTQYF
>TRBJ1-5|TRBD1|TRBV27|-
TGTGCCAGCCGGCGACAGGGGAGAGTTCAGCCCCAGCATTTT
CASRRQGRVQPQHF
>TRBJ2-5|-|TRBV5-6|-
TGTGCCAGCATGTCTCGGGTTACTTTCGTTACGGAGACCCAGTACTTC
CASMSRVTFVTETQYF
>TRBJ1-5|-|TRBV7-9|-
TGTGCCAGCAGCCTTTTTTTAGCCGACAGTTTTAGCAATCAGCCCCAGCATTTT
CASSLFLADSFSNQPQHF
>TRBJ2-7|-|TRBV29-1|-
TGCAGCGTTGAGTCAGGGACCTACGAGCAGTACTTC
CSVESGTYEQYF
>TRBJ2-2|-|TRBV25-1|once
TGTGCCAGTAGGGACTTTCAGAACACCGGGGAGCTGTTTTTT
CASRDFQNTGELFF
>TRBJ2-1|-|TRBV11-1|-
TGTGCCAGCAGCTTATCCGTTGAGCAGTTCTTC
CASSLSVEQFF
>TRBJ1-2|-|TRBV28|-
TGTGCCAGCAGTCTCGGGGTCTCTAACTATGGCTACACCTTC
CASSLGVSNYGYTF
>TRBJ2-5|TRBD1|TRBV11-3|-
TGTGCCAGCAGCTTACGAGGGGGCTACCAAGAGACCCAGTACTTC
CASSLRGGYQETQYF
>TRBJ2-3|-|TRBV6-1|-
TGTGCCAGCCGGAGCACAGATACGCAGTATTTT
CASRSTDTQYF
>TRBJ1-2|-|TRBV7-2|-
TGTGCCAGCAGCTATAATCAGGGCGACTATGGCTACACCTTC
CASSYNQGDYGYTF
>TRBJ2-3|TRBD2|TRBV7-8|-
TGTGCCAGCAGCTTCATCCGGGACTACGAAGGCACAGATACGCAGTATTTT
CASSFIRDYEGTDTQYF
>TRBJ1-3|TRBD1|TRBV6-5|-
TGTGCCGCGGGACAACAGGGGGCGCGAGGAAACACCATATATTTT
CAAGQQGARGNTIYF
>TRBJ2-7|TRBD2|TRBV2|-
TGTGCCAGCAGAAGAGCGGGGGGCTCCTACGAGCAGTACTTC
CASRRAGGSYEQYF
>TRBJ1-2|-|TRBV7-8|-
TGTGCCAGCAGCTTCGGGGGGGACGTCTATGGCTACACCTTC
CASSFGGDVYGYTF
>TRBJ2-1|TRBD2|TRBV5-1|-
TGCGCCAGCAGCGTAACTAGCGGGGGGGCAATGGTCGCGAAGCAGTTCTTC
CASSVTSGGAMVAKQFF
>TRBJ1-4|TRBD1|TRBV7-6|-
TGTGCCAGCAGTTCGGACAGGGGGAATGAAAAACTGTTTTTT
CASSSDRGNEKLFF
>TRBJ2-3|TRBD1|TRBV7-9|once
TGTGCCAGCTATTCCCTTACAGGGGCCACAGATACGCAGTATTTT
CASYSLTGATDTQYF
>TRBJ1-1|-|TRBV12-5|-
TGTGCTAGTGGTTTGGTAGAGGCGCGAGGAGGGGCTTTCTTT
CASGLVEARGGAFF
>TRBJ2-7|-|TRBV5-1|-
TGCGCCAGCAGCGCGGGTAACTACGAGCAGTACTTC
CASSAGNYEQYF